The 19 T cell receptor beta chains below were found in one sample sequenced in a study of T-cell reconstitution after alpha-beta-depleted transplantation in children. Construction of the TCRbeta library involved unique molecular identifiers. TCRdb fed the PCR reads into MiXCR, producing one record per CDR3 protein. The data show approximately 400,000 distinct CDR3 sequences, roughly 11% seen once. This specimen was PBMCs from the stem cell graft donor, taken from the stem cell graft. Every receptor here comes from a human donor who donated a stem cell graft to a child with acute myeloid leukemia.

This clonotype was observed at least ten times. The chain is built from TRBV10-3 and TRBJ2-5; the match to TRBD1 covers 7 bases. Germline assignment: CDR1 ENHRY and CDR2 SYGVKD. The V and J ends lost 6 bases and 5 bases, in that order; junction bases with no gene match: 9. This CDR3 is 14 amino acids long. CDR3 region: CAIRRDSSEETQYF. In DNA, the CDR3 is TGTGCCATCAGAAGGGACAGTTCAGAGGAGACCCAGTACTTC.

This clonotype has a count of ten or more. CDR3 region: CASRPITGQNTEAFF. The CDR3 DNA sequence: TGTGCCAGCAGACCGATAACGGGACAGAACACTGAAGCTTTCTTT. The J gene is TRBJ1-1, the V gene TRBV12-3 or TRBV12-4, with D possibly being TRBD1 (6 bases). The CDR3 loop spans 15 amino acids. Trimming cost V 6 bases and J 1 base, with 15 bases left between them.

In this sample, this clonotype turned up a few times. The chain combines TRBV18 with TRBJ2-4, with a tentative D call TRBD2 (6 bases). Germline-derived CDR1 and CDR2 are KGHSH and LQKENI. The CDR3 length is 12 residues. V lost 6 bases to trimming and J lost 8 bases, with 11 bases between them. CDR3 bases: TGTGCCAGCTCCCGCGGGGAGGACATTCAGTACTTC. The encoded protein is CASSRGEDIQYF. Filled out from reference TRBV18 and TRBJ2-4, the complete variable domain reads NAGVMQNPRHLVRRRGQEARLRCSPMKGHSHVYWYRQLPEEGLKFMVYLQKENIIDESGMPKERFSAEFPKEGPSILRIQQVVRGDSAAYFCASSRGEDIQYFGAGTRLSVL.

This clonotype was detected ten times or more. The chain employs TRBV27 and TRBJ2-2; 9 nucleotides match TRBD1. Germline V CDR1 and CDR2: MNHEY, SMNVEV (reference sequence). CDR3 length: 16 amino acids. J gave up 6 bases and V 1 base, and 6 bases lay outside the gene matches. CDR3 DNA sequence: TGTGCCAGCAGTTTATTCGGGACAGGGATGGCCGGGGAGCTGTTTTTT. It codes for CASSLFGTGMAGELFF.

The sample holds a few counts of this clonotype. V is TRBV27 and J is TRBJ2-7; the D is unclear. V gave up 4 bases and J gave up 3 bases, with 13 bases separating them. This CDR3 comprises 14 residues. CDR1 and CDR2 (germline): MNHEY, SMNVEV (reference sequence). The CDR3 spells CASSSDDHSYEQYF. CDR3 nucleotide sequence: TGTGCCAGCAGTTCTGACGACCACAGCTACGAGCAGTACTTC.

The gene calls are TRBV12-3 or TRBV12-4 and TRBJ2-3; TRBD2 agrees at 9 bases. The CDR3 is made up of 19 amino acids. Germline trimming cut 3 bases from V and 2 bases from J; bases unmatched to any gene: 15. CDR3 amino acids: CASSFLSWASGEATDTQYF. CDR3 bases: TGTGCCAGCAGTTTCTTATCGTGGGCTAGCGGGGAAGCCACAGATACGCAGTATTTT.

In this sample, this clonotype turned up a few times. J is TRBJ2-5 and V is TRBV20-1; D gene unclear. The CDR3 covers 14 residues. Germline CDR1 and CDR2: DFQATT and SNEGSKA (reference sequence). Deletions cut 4 bases from V and 1 base from J, with 13 bases between. The CDR3 region is CSATPEPLQETQYF. CDR3 sequence (DNA): TGCAGTGCTACCCCCGAGCCCCTCCAAGAGACCCAGTACTTC.

The chain couples TRBV29-1 to TRBJ2-7, with TRBD1 identical over 7 bases. Germline CDR1 reads SQVTM; CDR2 reads ANQGSEA. The V gene end was trimmed by 6 bases and the J gene end by 4 bases; junction bases not matched to a gene: 12. This CDR3 is built from 14 residues. CDR3 sequence (DNA): TGCAGCGTGACATATCGGGACAGAGGATACGAGCAGTACTTC. Amino acids: CSVTYRDRGYEQYF.

This clonotype came up a few times. The J gene is TRBJ2-1, the V gene TRBV20-1; TRBD2 matches 7 bases. Per germline, CDR1 DFQATT and CDR2 SNEGSKA (reference sequence). CDR3 length: 14 residues. V gave up 4 bases and J gave up 3 bases; unmatched junction bases: 6. DNA for the CDR3: TGCAGTGCTACAGCGGGATTAAACTACAATGAGCAGTTCTTC. Amino acids: CSATAGLNYNEQFF.

The chain recombines TRBV7-8 with TRBJ2-3, with a weak D call TRBD2 (5 bases). Looked up from germline, CDR1 is SGHVS and CDR2 is FQNEAQ. This CDR3 contains 15 residues. Trimming removed 2 bases at V and 5 bases at J, with 14 bases between. This CDR3 is CASSLIVGEGDTQYF. CDR3 sequence (DNA): TGTGCCAGCAGCTTAATTGTGGGAGAGGGAGATACGCAGTATTTT.

This clonotype was detected ten times or more. This sequence joins TRBV29-1 and TRBJ2-1; D gene uncertain. This CDR3 spans 11 amino acids. The V end was cut by 0 bases, the J end by 7 bases, with 4 bases between. Germline loops: CDR1 SQVTM, CDR2 ANQGSEA. The CDR3 is CSVEDWNEQFF. CDR3 DNA: TGCAGCGTTGAAGATTGGAATGAGCAGTTCTTC.

This chain links TRBV20-1 with TRBJ2-7; 9 bases align to TRBD2. Germline-derived CDR1 and CDR2 are DFQATT and SNEGSKA (reference sequence). CDR3 length: 16 amino acids. Trimming took 0 bases from V and 7 from J; bases not matched to a gene: 13. DNA of the CDR3: TGCAGTGCTAGAGATCGTAGCGGGAGTATGCCCTTAGAGCAGTACTTC. Its protein product is CSARDRSGSMPLEQYF.

This clonotype occurred a few times. For the CDR3, the DNA is TGCGCCAGCAGCCGCGGGGCTTCCTACGAGCAGTACGTC. It codes for CASSRGASYEQYV. The V and J genes are TRBV5-1 and TRBJ2-7; TRBD2 might be the D (6 bases). The germline V gene encodes CDR1 SGHRS and CDR2 YFSETQ. This CDR3 has 13 amino acids. Trimming stripped 4 bases from V and 1 base from J, with 9 bases between.

The chain joins TRBV30 to TRBJ2-3, with 10 bases fitting TRBD2. The CDR3 sequence is 15 residues long. V trimming: 0 bases; J trimming: 5 bases; junction bases outside the gene matches: 5. Germline CDR1 is GTSNPN and CDR2 is SVGIG (reference sequence). CDR3 nucleotide sequence: TGTGCCTGGAGTGTGGGGCTAGCGGGAGAAGATACGCAGTATTTT. Translated, it gives CAWSVGLAGEDTQYF.

The chain carries TRBV20-1 and TRBJ1-1; D is perhaps TRBD1 (5 bases). The CDR3 length is 17 residues. The germline V and J ends were trimmed by 6 bases and 6 bases, with 29 bases remaining between them. Germline loops: CDR1 DFQATT, CDR2 SNEGSKA (reference sequence). This CDR3 is CSAPERWQGWELSEAFF. The CDR3 DNA reads as TGCAGTGCACCAGAACGTTGGCAGGGATGGGAGCTTTCTGAAGCTTTCTTT.

CDR3 coding DNA: TGTGCCAGCTCACCGGACAGACGAGAGACCCAGTACTTC. Its translation is CASSPDRRETQYF. V usage is TRBV18 and J usage is TRBJ2-5; TRBD1 might be the D (6 bases). Trimming shortened V by 3 bases and J by 4 bases, and 9 bases separated the two germline ends. CDR3 size: 13 residues. In germline, CDR1 is KGHSH, CDR2 LQKENI.

In its sample, this clonotype was seen many times. The chain links TRBV5-8 to TRBJ2-5, with a tentative D call TRBD2 (5 bases). The V end lost 7 bases, the J end lost 4 bases, and 14 bases lay between the germline ends. The CDR3 extends over 13 amino acids. Germline CDR1 is SGHTS and CDR2 is YDEGEE. CDR3 DNA sequence: TGTGCCAGCCGCCTTCCCGGAGGAGAGACCCAGTACTTC. Translated, it gives CASRLPGGETQYF.

V usage is TRBV28 and J usage is TRBJ1-5; TRBD1 matches at 7 bases. This CDR3 is 15 amino acids long. The V gene end was trimmed by 2 bases and the J gene end by 5 bases; junction bases not matched to a gene: 6. The germline CDR1 and CDR2 sequences are MDHEN and SYDVKM. CDR3 nucleotides: TGTGCCAGCAGTTTAATAGGGGGCGAGGATCAGCCCCAGCATTTT. Translating it yields CASSLIGGEDQPQHF. Variable domain in full (rest from reference TRBV28 and TRBJ1-5): DVKVTQSSRYLVKRTGEKVFLECVQDMDHENMFWYRQDPGLGLRLIYFSYDVKMKEKGDIPEGYSVSREKKERFSLILESASTNQTSMYLCASSLIGGEDQPQHFGDGTRLSIL.

This clonotype was detected a few times. The CDR3: CASSSGTGAAEAFF. In DNA, the CDR3 is TGTGCCAGCAGTTCTGGGACAGGGGCTGCAGAAGCTTTCTTT. The rearrangement joins TRBV12-3 or TRBV12-4 to TRBJ1-1; 10 positions match TRBD1. The CDR3 is 14 amino acids. V lost 4 bases to trimming and J lost 8 bases; unmatched junction nucleotides: 7.